These T cell receptor beta chains were read from a single sample in a study of response to subunit inactivated influenza vaccine. Each CDR3 protein gets one entry after TCRdb re-called the RT-PCR reads with MiXCR. The table includes approximately 700,000 distinct CDR3 sequences, around 13% detected once. Here the sequenced sample was PBMCs from blood, taken around 14 days before vaccination. Receptors originate from a man in his forties or fifties who received an inactivated influenza vaccine. Both conserved end residues are part of each CDR3. The order of the fields is clone size, V gene, J gene, D gene, CDR3 DNA, CDR3 protein. The D gene is left open where the match is weak. Part of the rows lack a size; the others show once, few, many or a class for expanded clones.

clone_size: few
v_call: TRBV7-6
j_call: TRBJ2-1
d_call: NA
cdr3_nt: TGTGCCAGCAGCCTAGAATTAGTTTCGACCTACAATGAGCAGTTCTTC
cdr3_aa: CASSLELVSTYNEQFF

clone_size: NA
v_call: TRBV18
j_call: TRBJ1-1
d_call: NA
cdr3_nt: TGTGCCAGCTCACACTCAAAGAACACTGAAGCTTTCTTT
cdr3_aa: CASSHSKNTEAFF

clone_size: NA
v_call: TRBV21-1
j_call: TRBJ1-5
d_call: NA
cdr3_nt: TGTGCCAGCAGCAACGAGACAGGGGTCCACAATCAGCCCCAGCATTTT
cdr3_aa: CASSNETGVHNQPQHF

clone_size: NA
v_call: TRBV20-1
j_call: TRBJ2-7
d_call: NA
cdr3_nt: TGCAGTGCAAGACAGGACTACTCCTACGAGCAGTACTTC
cdr3_aa: CSARQDYSYEQYF

clone_size: few
v_call: TRBV12-3/TRBV12-4
j_call: TRBJ2-2
d_call: TRBD2
cdr3_nt: TGTGCCAGCAGTCCCGGGACTAGCGGGAGGGCCGTGGACACCGGGGAGCTGTTTTTT
cdr3_aa: CASSPGTSGRAVDTGELFF

clone_size: few
v_call: TRBV6-1
j_call: TRBJ1-5
d_call: NA
cdr3_nt: TGTGCCAGCAGACCGGACAGATCACGCAATCAGCCCCAGCATTTT
cdr3_aa: CASRPDRSRNQPQHF

clone_size: NA
v_call: TRBV24-1
j_call: TRBJ2-2
d_call: NA
cdr3_nt: TGTGCCACCAGTGTAGGGGACGGACACACCGGGGAGCTGTTTTTT
cdr3_aa: CATSVGDGHTGELFF

clone_size: NA
v_call: TRBV20-1
j_call: TRBJ2-1
d_call: TRBD2
cdr3_nt: TGCAGTGCTAGGCCAACTAGCGGGAGCTACAATGAGCAGTTCTTC
cdr3_aa: CSARPTSGSYNEQFF

clone_size: few
v_call: TRBV10-3
j_call: TRBJ2-7
d_call: TRBD1
cdr3_nt: TGTGCCATCACTCCAGGGGGTGGTTCCTACGAGCAGTACTTC
cdr3_aa: CAITPGGGSYEQYF

clone_size: few
v_call: TRBV4-2
j_call: TRBJ2-2
d_call: NA
cdr3_nt: TGTGCCAGCAGCCAAGATCGATGGTGGGGCAGGGAGGACACCGGGGAGCTGTTTTTT
cdr3_aa: CASSQDRWWGREDTGELFF

clone_size: NA
v_call: TRBV6-6
j_call: TRBJ2-5
d_call: NA
cdr3_nt: TGTGCCAGCAGTTACTATGTAGAGACCCAGTACTTC
cdr3_aa: CASSYYVETQYF

clone_size: few
v_call: TRBV3-1
j_call: TRBJ2-3
d_call: TRBD2
cdr3_nt: TGTGCCAGCAGCCAAGAATTGCGGGGGGTCACAGATACGCAGTATTTT
cdr3_aa: CASSQELRGVTDTQYF

clone_size: NA
v_call: TRBV19
j_call: TRBJ1-2
d_call: NA
cdr3_nt: TGTGCCAGTAGTGACCCGGCACCGCACTATGGCTACACCTTC
cdr3_aa: CASSDPAPHYGYTF

clone_size: NA
v_call: TRBV2
j_call: TRBJ1-1
d_call: NA
cdr3_nt: TGTGCCAGCACGGTGACCAGAATGAACACTGAAGCTTTCTTT
cdr3_aa: CASTVTRMNTEAFF

clone_size: NA
v_call: TRBV10-3
j_call: TRBJ1-4
d_call: TRBD1
cdr3_nt: TGTGCCATCGGGGGACAGGGGAGCGAAAAACTGTTTTTT
cdr3_aa: CAIGGQGSEKLFF

clone_size: few
v_call: TRBV19
j_call: TRBJ2-2
d_call: TRBD2
cdr3_nt: TGTGCCAGTAGCCTAGCGGTCTTCACCGGGGAGCTGTTTTTT
cdr3_aa: CASSLAVFTGELFF

clone_size: NA
v_call: TRBV15
j_call: TRBJ2-5
d_call: TRBD2
cdr3_nt: TGTGCCACCAGCGCTGGACTAGCGGGGAGGGAGACCCAGTACTTC
cdr3_aa: CATSAGLAGRETQYF

clone_size: few
v_call: TRBV6-1
j_call: TRBJ2-1
d_call: NA
cdr3_nt: TGTGCCAGCGGCACGCCTCAGGGTCGGCAACACAATGAGCAGTTCTTC
cdr3_aa: CASGTPQGRQHNEQFF

clone_size: NA
v_call: TRBV15
j_call: TRBJ2-3
d_call: NA
cdr3_nt: TGTGCCACCAGCTTTGAGGCAGGGACAGATACGCAGTATTTT
cdr3_aa: CATSFEAGTDTQYF

clone_size: NA
v_call: TRBV28
j_call: TRBJ2-1
d_call: NA
cdr3_nt: TGTGCCAGCAGTTACCGAGGACAGAGCTCCTACAATGAGCAGTTCTTC
cdr3_aa: CASSYRGQSSYNEQFF

clone_size: NA
v_call: TRBV25-1
j_call: TRBJ1-2
d_call: NA
cdr3_nt: TGTGCCAGCAGTGGTGTTGGGGATCCTAACTATGGCTACACCTTC
cdr3_aa: CASSGVGDPNYGYTF

clone_size: few
v_call: TRBV5-6
j_call: TRBJ2-7
d_call: NA
cdr3_nt: TGTGCCAGCAGCTTGGCTCCTATAAGCAGTCCGGGGCAGTACTTC
cdr3_aa: CASSLAPISSPGQYF

clone_size: many
v_call: TRBV15
j_call: TRBJ1-1
d_call: TRBD1
cdr3_nt: TGTGCCACCAGCAGCACTCATTACTCGGGACAGGGTCAGATGAGGACTGAAGCTTTCTTT
cdr3_aa: CATSSTHYSGQGQMRTEAFF

clone_size: many
v_call: TRBV12-3/TRBV12-4
j_call: TRBJ2-1
d_call: NA
cdr3_nt: TGTGCCAGCAGACTTTACGGGGTTCACAATGAGCAGTTCTTC
cdr3_aa: CASRLYGVHNEQFF

clone_size: few
v_call: TRBV2
j_call: TRBJ2-1
d_call: TRBD2
cdr3_nt: TGTGCCAGCAGTTACGAGGGCAGCGGTAGCGGGAGTGGGTTCTTC
cdr3_aa: CASSYEGSGSGSGFF

clone_size: NA
v_call: TRBV7-6
j_call: TRBJ2-1
d_call: NA
cdr3_nt: TGTGCCAGCAGCCAACCCGACTTTAGCTCCTACAATGAGCAGTTCTTC
cdr3_aa: CASSQPDFSSYNEQFF

clone_size: NA
v_call: TRBV7-6
j_call: TRBJ2-1
d_call: TRBD2
cdr3_nt: TGTGCCAGCAGCTTAACTAGCGGGAGGTTGAATTTCCCCCTCTTC
cdr3_aa: CASSLTSGRLNFPLF

clone_size: few
v_call: TRBV12-3/TRBV12-4
j_call: TRBJ1-2
d_call: TRBD1
cdr3_nt: TGTGCCAGCAGTTTAATCACAGGGGGCGTCGCCTATGGCTACACCTTC
cdr3_aa: CASSLITGGVAYGYTF

clone_size: NA
v_call: TRBV6-5
j_call: TRBJ2-1
d_call: NA
cdr3_nt: NA
cdr3_aa: CASSSSWVGAGYNEQFF

clone_size: NA
v_call: TRBV6-2/TRBV6-3
j_call: TRBJ2-6
d_call: NA
cdr3_nt: TGTGCCAGCTTGGGACTGACGGACGGGGCCAACGTCCTGACTTTC
cdr3_aa: CASLGLTDGANVLTF

clone_size: NA
v_call: TRBV11-2
j_call: TRBJ2-1
d_call: TRBD1
cdr3_nt: TGTGCCAGCAGCACTAGGACAGGAATCTACAATGAGCAGTTCTTC
cdr3_aa: CASSTRTGIYNEQFF

clone_size: NA
v_call: TRBV7-9
j_call: TRBJ1-4
d_call: NA
cdr3_nt: TGTGCCAGCAGCTCGTCCTTGAACCTTGAAAAACTGTTTTTT
cdr3_aa: CASSSSLNLEKLFF

clone_size: few
v_call: TRBV29-1
j_call: TRBJ2-3
d_call: TRBD2
cdr3_nt: TGCAGCGTCACTAGCGGGGATAGCACAGATACGCAGTATTTT
cdr3_aa: CSVTSGDSTDTQYF

clone_size: few
v_call: TRBV7-2
j_call: TRBJ1-2
d_call: NA
cdr3_nt: TGTGCCAGCAGCTTGGTCGGCAGGGGTACGAACTATGGCTACACCTTC
cdr3_aa: CASSLVGRGTNYGYTF

clone_size: NA
v_call: TRBV20-1
j_call: TRBJ2-1
d_call: TRBD2
cdr3_nt: TGCAGTGCCGTTGGCCGGACTAGCGGGAGTGAGCAGTTCTTC
cdr3_aa: CSAVGRTSGSEQFF

clone_size: NA
v_call: TRBV5-1
j_call: TRBJ2-3
d_call: TRBD2
cdr3_nt: TGCGCCAGCACGCTAGCGGGACCTCAAGATACGCAGTATTTT
cdr3_aa: CASTLAGPQDTQYF

clone_size: NA
v_call: TRBV20-1
j_call: TRBJ2-1
d_call: NA
cdr3_nt: TGCAGTACCCCTCTAGGGAAGGGACTCCATGAGCAGTTCTTC
cdr3_aa: CSTPLGKGLHEQFF

clone_size: NA
v_call: TRBV28
j_call: TRBJ2-1
d_call: TRBD2
cdr3_nt: TGTGCCAGCATTAGCGGGAGCTTGGGTGAGCAGTTCTTC
cdr3_aa: CASISGSLGEQFF

clone_size: NA
v_call: TRBV9
j_call: TRBJ2-7
d_call: NA
cdr3_nt: TGTGCCAGCAGCAAAAGTCTAGGGAGCTCCTACGAGCAGTACTTC
cdr3_aa: CASSKSLGSSYEQYF

clone_size: NA
v_call: TRBV7-2
j_call: TRBJ2-6
d_call: NA
cdr3_nt: NA
cdr3_aa: CASSFGRGSGANVLSF

clone_size: NA
v_call: TRBV6-2/TRBV6-3
j_call: TRBJ2-7
d_call: NA
cdr3_nt: TGTGCCAGCAGAACGGGGCACGAGCAGTACTTC
cdr3_aa: CASRTGHEQYF

clone_size: NA
v_call: TRBV20-1
j_call: TRBJ2-3
d_call: NA
cdr3_nt: TGCAGTGCTGCCCGGGAAGATACGCAGTATTTT
cdr3_aa: CSAAREDTQYF

clone_size: NA
v_call: TRBV11-2
j_call: TRBJ2-7
d_call: TRBD2
cdr3_nt: TGTGCCAGCAGCTTAGTAGGGCGGGAGGCCCGCTACGAGCAGTACTTC
cdr3_aa: CASSLVGREARYEQYF

clone_size: NA
v_call: TRBV4-2
j_call: TRBJ2-1
d_call: NA
cdr3_nt: TGTGCCAGCAGCCAGAAGCGGAGCTCCTACAATGAGCAGTTCTTC
cdr3_aa: CASSQKRSSYNEQFF